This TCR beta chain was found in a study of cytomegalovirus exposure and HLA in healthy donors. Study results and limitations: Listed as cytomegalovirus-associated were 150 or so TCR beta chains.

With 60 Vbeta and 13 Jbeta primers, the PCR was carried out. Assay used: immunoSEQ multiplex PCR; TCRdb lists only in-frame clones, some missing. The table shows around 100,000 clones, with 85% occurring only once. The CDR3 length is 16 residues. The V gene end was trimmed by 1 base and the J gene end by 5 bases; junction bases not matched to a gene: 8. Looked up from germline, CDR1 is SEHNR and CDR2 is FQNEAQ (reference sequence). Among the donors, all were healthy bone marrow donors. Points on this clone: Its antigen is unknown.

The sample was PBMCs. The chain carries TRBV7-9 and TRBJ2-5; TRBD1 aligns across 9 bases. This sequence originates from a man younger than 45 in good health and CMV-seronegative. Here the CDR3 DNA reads TGTGCCAGCAGCTTAGTCGGGACAGGGAGAGGGGAGACCCAGTACTTC. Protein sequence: CASSLVGTGRGETQYF.